The clone carrying this T cell receptor beta chain appeared a few times. TCRdb reprocessed the reads via MiXCR and lists one record per CDR3 protein. The sample consists of about 680,000 distinct CDR3 sequences, approximately 24% of them appearing once. The trim removed 5 bases at V and 3 bases at J, leaving 5 bases unmatched. CDR3 length: 14 amino acids. CDR1 and CDR2 (germline): PRHDT, FYEKMQ (reference sequence). This entry belongs to a study of T cell repertoires in cytomegalovirus infection. Study background: Through public TCR beta signatures, both CMV infection and matching HLA type were indicated.

The clonotype originates from a human donor in good health (CMV status not recorded). Some clones in this sample may be carry-over from other donors' samples. The gene calls are TRBV13 and TRBJ2-7; 9 nucleotides match TRBD1. What was sequenced was CD8+ T cells from PBMCs. CDR3 sequence reads: CASSAGQGLYEQYF. The CDR3 bases are TGTGCCAGCAGCGCGGGACAGGGCCTCTACGAGCAGTACTTC.